Listed below are T cell receptor beta chains from one sample, sequenced in a study of shared clonotypes between healthy human individuals. Only in-frame clones appear in the TCRdb table, and some are missing; sequencing was by immunoSEQ multiplex PCR. The data contain around 600,000 clones, 90% to 95% of them singletons. Source material: naive CD8+ T cells sorted from blood. The source is a woman between 25 and 40 years old in good health. Both conserved end residues are part of each CDR3. D genes are given only for firm matches. Not every row has a clone size; where given, it reads once, few, many or a size class.

CASSMEGHNEAFF | TGTGCCAGTAGTATGGAAGGACACAATGAAGCTTTCTTT | TRBJ1-1 | - | TRBV19 | few
CASSLAGEGSYEQYF | TGTGCCAGCAGCTTAGCAGGGGAAGGATCCTACGAGCAGTACTTC | TRBJ2-7 | - | TRBV11-2 | -
CASSQEGASNLYNEQFF | TGCGCCAGCAGCCAGGAAGGCGCTAGTAACCTCTACAATGAGCAGTTCTTC | TRBJ2-1 | - | TRBV4-1 | -
CASSPKDYTDTQYF | TGTGCCAGCAGCCCTAAGGACTACACAGATACGCAGTATTTT | TRBJ2-3 | - | TRBV11-2 | -
CAWSPISNTEAFF | TGTGCCTGGAGCCCCATCTCGAACACTGAAGCTTTCTTT | TRBJ1-1 | - | TRBV30 | few
CASSWSGRTNYGYTF | TGTGCCAGCAGCTGGTCAGGGAGAACTAACTATGGCTACACCTTC | TRBJ1-2 | - | TRBV7-3 | -
CASSPLLAQSYEQYF | TGTGCCAGTTCACCCCTCCTAGCGCAATCCTACGAGCAGTACTTC | TRBJ2-7 | - | TRBV6-6 | once
CASRPARGQYEQYF | TGCGCCAGCAGGCCCGCAAGGGGCCAGTACGAGCAGTACTTC | TRBJ2-7 | - | TRBV5-1 | -
CASRGGLAGGNQETQYF | TGTGCCAGCAGGGGCGGCCTAGCGGGAGGCAACCAAGAGACCCAGTACTTC | TRBJ2-5 | TRBD2 | TRBV2 | -
CASSPGQGNTEAFF | TGTGCCAGCAGTCCAGGACAGGGGAACACTGAAGCTTTCTTT | TRBJ1-1 | TRBD1 | TRBV28 | -
CASSFQATYEQYF | TGTGCCAGCAGCTTCCAGGCTACCTACGAGCAGTACTTC | TRBJ2-7 | - | TRBV27 | -
CASGDEGEGNTGELFF | TGTGCCAGCGGAGATGAGGGGGAGGGGAACACCGGGGAGCTGTTTTTT | TRBJ2-2 | - | TRBV7-7 | -
CSVDTGTNEQFF | TGCAGCGTGGATACAGGCACCAATGAGCAGTTCTTC | TRBJ2-1 | - | TRBV29-1 | -
CASSVISGNTGELFF | TGTGCCAGCAGCGTAATCTCAGGGAACACCGGGGAGCTGTTTTTT | TRBJ2-2 | - | TRBV9 | -
CASKGPTHNSGANVLTF | TGTGCCAGCAAAGGGCCGACACATAACTCTGGGGCCAACGTCCTGACTTTC | TRBJ2-6 | - | TRBV2 | -
CASRRDALDSYNEQFF | TGTGCCAGTAGAAGGGACGCCTTGGACTCCTACAATGAGCAGTTCTTC | TRBJ2-1 | - | TRBV19 | -
CSVEPRTGNIQYF | TGCAGCGTTGAGCCTCGGACGGGAAACATTCAGTACTTC | TRBJ2-4 | - | TRBV29-1 | -
CASSQRTGPTSGSRAYEQYF | TGCGCCAGCAGCCAACGGACAGGTCCGACTAGCGGGAGCAGGGCCTACGAGCAGTACTTC | TRBJ2-7 | TRBD2 | TRBV4-1 | -
CASSLAGTSRKLFF | TGTGCCAGCAGCTTAGCGGGGACAAGCAGAAAACTGTTTTTT | TRBJ1-4 | - | TRBV7-9 | -
CASGLSEGTGELFF | TGTGCTAGTGGTTTGTCCGAGGGCACCGGGGAGCTGTTTTTT | TRBJ2-2 | - | TRBV12-5 | -
CASSPSSGSIYGYTF | TGCGCCAGCAGCCCGTCCTCGGGGTCGATCTATGGCTACACCTTC | TRBJ1-2 | - | TRBV4-1 | -
CASRSGAGYGELFF | TGTGCCAGCCGATCTGGGGCAGGCTACGGGGAGCTGTTTTTT | TRBJ2-2 | - | TRBV27 | -
CASSSLGQPTHGYTF | TGTGCCAGCAGCTCCCTCGGACAGCCTACCCATGGCTACACCTTC | TRBJ1-2 | - | TRBV7-9 | -
CSAQSPRVFDGEAFF | TGCAGCGCTCAGAGCCCTAGGGTGTTCGATGGTGAAGCTTTCTTT | TRBJ1-1 | - | TRBV29-1 | -
CSATRGNGETQYF | TGCAGCGCCACGCGAGGGAATGGGGAGACCCAGTACTTC | TRBJ2-5 | - | TRBV29-1 | -
CASSLARPGLAGTDTQYF | TGCGCCAGCAGCTTAGCGCGACCGGGACTAGCGGGGACAGATACGCAGTATTTT | TRBJ2-3 | TRBD2 | TRBV5-1 | -
CASSLSPGENNEQFF | TGTGCCAGCAGCTTATCGCCCGGAGAAAACAATGAGCAGTTCTTC | TRBJ2-1 | - | TRBV7-6 | -
CASRPPGTGGNYEQYF | TGCGCCAGCAGACCCCCGGGGACTGGCGGTAACTACGAGCAGTACTTC | TRBJ2-7 | - | TRBV10-2 | -
CASSEIQDGYEQYF | TGTGCCAGCAGTGAAATTCAGGATGGCTACGAGCAGTACTTC | TRBJ2-7 | - | TRBV2 | -
CASSFGTGYGYTF | TGTGCCAGCAGCTTTGGGACAGGCTATGGCTACACCTTC | TRBJ1-2 | TRBD1 | TRBV7-2 | -
CASSLSLAGYYEQYF | TGTGCCAGCAGCTTATCTCTCGCCGGGTACTACGAGCAGTACTTC | TRBJ2-7 | - | TRBV11-2 | -
CASSSNREGSYNEQFF | TGCGCCAGCAGCTCTAACAGGGAAGGGTCCTACAATGAGCAGTTCTTC | TRBJ2-1 | - | TRBV5-1 | once
CASSLDWYEQYF | TGTGCCAGCAGCTTAGATTGGTACGAGCAGTACTTC | TRBJ2-7 | - | TRBV7-2 | -
CASSPGTSGGSTGELFF | TGTGCCAGCTCACCCGGGACTAGCGGGGGAAGCACCGGGGAGCTGTTTTTT | TRBJ2-2 | TRBD2 | TRBV18 | -
CASSLLLAYEQYF | TGTGCCAGCAGTTTGTTGCTGGCCTACGAGCAGTACTTC | TRBJ2-7 | - | TRBV28 | -
CASSHRLAGRSYEQYF | TGCGCCAGCAGCCATAGACTAGCGGGACGATCCTACGAGCAGTACTTC | TRBJ2-7 | TRBD2 | TRBV4-1 | -
CATSRERGLQQPQHF | TGTGCCACCAGCAGAGAAAGGGGGCTACAGCAGCCCCAGCATTTT | TRBJ1-5 | TRBD1 | TRBV15 | once
CATGTGSYVEQFF | TGTGCCACCGGGACAGGGTCTTATGTTGAGCAGTTCTTC | TRBJ2-1 | TRBD1 | TRBV28 | -
CASSVGGIAARTDTQYF | TGTGCCAGCAGCGTAGGAGGAATAGCGGCCCGCACAGATACGCAGTATTTT | TRBJ2-3 | - | TRBV9 | -
CASSVGMSTEAFF | TGTGCCAGCAGCGTAGGGATGAGCACTGAAGCTTTCTTT | TRBJ1-1 | - | TRBV9 | once
CASSPMDGNQPQHF | TGTGCCAGCAGTCCCATGGACGGTAATCAGCCCCAGCATTTT | TRBJ1-5 | - | TRBV6-5 | -
CAISQTSGVATYEQYF | TGTGCCATCAGCCAGACTAGCGGGGTGGCGACCTACGAGCAGTACTTC | TRBJ2-7 | TRBD2 | TRBV10-3 | -
CASSFGKGQSYEQYF | TGTGCCAGCAGCTTTGGTAAGGGACAGAGTTACGAGCAGTACTTC | TRBJ2-7 | TRBD1 | TRBV7-9 | -
CASSQGTSGYNEQFF | TGCGCCAGCAGCCAGGGGACTAGCGGATACAATGAGCAGTTCTTC | TRBJ2-1 | TRBD2 | TRBV4-1 | -
CASSLRDSNQPQHF | TGTGCCAGCAGCTTGCGGGATAGCAATCAGCCCCAGCATTTT | TRBJ1-5 | - | TRBV5-6 | -
CASSPPVGELFF | TGTGCCAGCAGTCCTCCGGTTGGGGAGCTGTTTTTT | TRBJ2-2 | - | TRBV27 | -
CASSLDSREQYF | TGTGCCAGCAGCCTTGACTCCCGGGAGCAGTACTTC | TRBJ2-7 | - | TRBV5-5 | -
CASSEGAYEQYF | TGTGCCAGCAGTGAGGGTGCCTACGAGCAGTACTTC | TRBJ2-7 | - | TRBV2 | -
CASSSGGLASYEQYF | TGTGCCAGCAGCTCTGGCGGACTAGCGAGCTACGAGCAGTACTTC | TRBJ2-7 | TRBD2 | TRBV7-9 | -
CATSTGIQAFF | TGTGCCACCAGCACCGGGATTCAAGCTTTCTTT | TRBJ1-1 | - | TRBV15 | -
CASSPSVGQETYGYTF | TGTGCCAGCAGTCCCTCGGTAGGACAGGAGACCTATGGCTACACCTTC | TRBJ1-2 | TRBD1 | TRBV27 | -
CASSSHLRETQYF | TGTGCCAGCAGCTCCCACCTTAGAGAGACCCAGTACTTC | TRBJ2-5 | - | TRBV11-2 | few
CASSLVLAGTEVTQYF | TGTGCCAGCAGCTTAGTTCTAGCGGGGACCGAGGTTACGCAGTATTTT | TRBJ2-3 | TRBD2 | TRBV7-8 | once